A single sample is the source of the 32 T cell receptor beta chains below, sequenced in a study of CD8 T cells in Susac syndrome. When the RNA was reverse transcribed, random hexamers were used with an input of 0.5 to 1 ug. TCRdb reanalysed the immunoSEQ multiplex PCR reads using MiXCR and keeps one entry per CDR3 protein. The data contain over 120,000 distinct CDR3 sequences, around 93% of them singletons. The sequencing input was CD4+ T cells from PBMCs. Source of these receptors: a human donor with Susac syndrome.

The CDR3 loop is CASSQSGSSYEQYF. The CDR3 region has the DNA TGTGCCAGCAGCCAAAGCGGGAGCTCCTACGAGCAGTACTTC. The chain links TRBV14 to TRBJ2-7, with TRBD2 matching 8 bases. The germline V gene encodes CDR1 SGHDN and CDR2 FVKESK. The V and J ends lost 2 bases and 0 bases, in that order; junction bases with no gene match: 0. The CDR3 consists of 14 residues.

This clonotype was found once. V is TRBV27 and J is TRBJ1-2; D not certain. Germline CDR1 is MNHEY and CDR2 is SMNVEV (reference sequence). Trimming cost V 5 bases and J 8 bases, with 15 bases left between them. This CDR3 contains 13 residues. The CDR3 coding sequence is TGTGCCAGCAGTAACAATGGAGGGTCCGGCTACACCTTC. Residues: CASSNNGGSGYTF.

This clonotype showed up just once. J is TRBJ1-5 and V is TRBV30, with a weak D call TRBD1 (5 bases). Trimming removed 0 bases at V and 4 bases at J, with 7 bases between. Germline assignment: CDR1 GTSNPN and CDR2 SVGIG (reference sequence). The CDR3 is 13 amino acids. The CDR3 sequence is CAWSVQENQPQHF. Here the CDR3 DNA reads TGTGCCTGGAGTGTACAGGAGAATCAGCCCCAGCATTTT.

This chain joins TRBV6-5 and TRBJ1-1; 7 positions match TRBD1. Germline V lookup: CDR1 MNHEY, CDR2 SVGAGI. Trimming removed 5 bases from V and 1 base from J; junction bases left unmatched: 13. The length of the CDR3 is 17 residues. The CDR3 here is CASSHTRLRTGNTEAFF. The DNA for the CDR3 is TGTGCCAGCAGTCACACTAGACTTAGGACAGGGAACACTGAAGCTTTCTTT.

The genes are TRBV12-5 and TRBJ1-2, with D unclear. Germline assignment: CDR1 LGHNT and CDR2 FRNRAP. Trimming left V 0 bases short and J 3 bases short, with 14 bases between. This CDR3 has 16 amino acids. The CDR3 sequence: CASGLVGGRQYYGYTF. The CDR3 bases are TGTGCTAGTGGTTTGGTAGGCGGACGTCAGTACTATGGCTACACCTTC.

The CDR3 here is CSARVGVGSYNEQFF. Written as DNA, the CDR3 is TGCAGTGCTAGAGTGGGGGTGGGCTCCTACAATGAGCAGTTCTTC. This rearrangement joins TRBV20-1 to TRBJ2-1; TRBD1 or TRBD2 may be the D gene (5 bases each). CDR3 length equals 15 residues. V was clipped by 1 base and J by 0 bases, with 10 bases between them. CDR1 DFQATT and CDR2 SNEGSKA come from the germline V gene (reference sequence).

This chain connects TRBV6-6 to TRBJ1-1; 7 bases map to TRBD1. CDR3 length equals 12 residues. From germline, CDR1 is MNHNY and CDR2 SVGAGI (reference sequence). V trimming: 5 bases; J trimming: 8 bases; junction bases outside the gene matches: 5. CDR3: CASSEDRTEAFF. The CDR3, as DNA: TGTGCCAGCAGTGAGGACAGGACAGAAGCTTTCTTT.

The gene calls are TRBV11-2 and TRBJ1-1, with D unresolved. This CDR3 region has 12 residues. Trimming removed 5 bases at V and 6 bases at J, with 10 bases between. CDR1 and CDR2 (germline): SGHAT, FQNNGV. The CDR3 sequence: CASSRPSSEAFF. The CDR3 DNA reads as TGTGCCAGCAGCCGTCCCTCTTCTGAAGCTTTCTTT.

The chain carries TRBV20-1 and TRBJ2-3; perhaps TRBD2 as D (6 bases). CDR3 size: 12 residues. Germline CDR1 and CDR2: DFQATT and SNEGSKA (reference sequence). Trimming took off 7 bases at V and 4 bases at J, with 12 bases between the two ends. CDR3 in amino acids: CSGSGGSDTQYF. The CDR3 DNA is TGCAGTGGGTCCGGGGGATCAGATACGCAGTATTTT.

V and J are TRBV19 and TRBJ1-5; TRBD1 matches at 12 bases. Per the germline V gene, CDR1 is LNHDA and CDR2 is SQIVND (reference sequence). The CDR3 consists of 19 residues. V was pared by 7 bases and J by 2 bases, with 15 bases of the junction left unmatched. CDR3 region: CASTPGGDRGRFGNQPQHF. As DNA, the CDR3 is TGTGCCAGTACCCCAGGGGGGGACAGGGGGCGTTTTGGCAATCAGCCCCAGCATTTT.

The chain combines TRBV4-3 with TRBJ2-7; 11 nucleotides line up with TRBD2. J gave up 2 bases and V 0 bases, and 9 bases lay outside the gene matches. Germline values: CDR1 LGHNA, CDR2 YSLEER. The CDR3 covers 18 residues. The CDR3 nucleotides read TGCGCCAGCAGCCAAGACGATCTAGCGGGAGGACCCACCTACGAGCAGTACTTC. Protein sequence: CASSQDDLAGGPTYEQYF.

The chain has TRBV9 and TRBJ2-1, with D possibly called TRBD1 or TRBD2 (6 bases each). Germline V gives CDR1 SGDLS, CDR2 YYNGEE. The CDR3 length is 17 residues. V shed 2 bases and J shed 7 bases, with 22 bases lying between them. The CDR3 spells CASSVGGGARVSNEQFF. The CDR3 DNA follows: TGTGCCAGCAGCGTGGGGGGCGGGGCGCGTGTGTCGAATGAGCAGTTCTTC. Supplemented by reference TRBV9 and TRBJ2-1, the full variable domain reads DSGVTQTPKHLITATGQRVTLRCSPRSGDLSVYWYQQSLDQGLQFLIQYYNGEERAKGNILERFSAQQFPDLHSELNLSSLELGDSALYFCASSVGGGARVSNEQFFGPGTRLTVL.

V is TRBV19 and J is TRBJ1-1; D not resolved. V lost 8 bases and J 3 bases, leaving 7 bases between the germline ends. The CDR3 loop spans 11 amino acids. Germline V gene sequence: CDR1 LNHDA, CDR2 SQIVND (reference sequence). CDR3 sequence: CASSVDTEAFF. The CDR3 DNA sequence: TGTGCCAGTTCGGTGGACACTGAAGCTTTCTTT. Combining the CDR3 with reference TRBV19 and TRBJ1-1 gives the whole variable domain DGGITQSPKYLFRKEGQNVTLSCEQNLNHDAMYWYRQDPGQGLRLIYYSQIVNDFQKGDIAEGYSVSREKKESFPLTVTSAQKNPTAFYLCASSVDTEAFFGQGTRLTVV.

The chain recombines TRBV14 with TRBJ2-7, with 10 bases identical to TRBD1. Germline CDR1 SGHDN, CDR2 FVKESK. The V segment lost 4 bases and the J segment 4 bases; nucleotides outside the gene matches: 7. The CDR3 loop spans 15 amino acids. The CDR3 is CASSPRRQGAYEQYF. For the CDR3, the DNA is TGTGCCAGCAGCCCGCGGAGACAGGGGGCTTACGAGCAGTACTTC.

The rearrangement uses TRBV9 and TRBJ2-5; TRBD1 might be the D (6 bases). The length of the CDR3 is 15 residues. Trimming cost V 1 base and J 5 bases, with 15 bases left between them. Germline V gene lookup returns CDR1 SGDLS and CDR2 YYNGEE. CDR3 DNA sequence: TGTGCCAGCAGCGTAACCCCAGGGGATCAGGAGACCCAGTACTTC. This gives the protein CASSVTPGDQETQYF. The entire variable domain, with the rest obtained from reference TRBV9 and TRBJ2-5, is as follows: DSGVTQTPKHLITATGQRVTLRCSPRSGDLSVYWYQQSLDQGLQFLIQYYNGEERAKGNILERFSAQQFPDLHSELNLSSLELGDSALYFCASSVTPGDQETQYFGPGTRLLVL.

This chain connects TRBV20-1 to TRBJ2-5; D not resolved. CDR1 DFQATT and CDR2 SNEGSKA come from the germline V gene (reference sequence). Trimming removed 1 base from V and 5 bases from J, with 5 bases in between. The CDR3 extends over 11 amino acids. In DNA, the CDR3 is TGCAGTGCTAGAGTGTCTGAGACCCAGTACTTC. Amino acids: CSARVSETQYF.

The V call is TRBV7-2, the J call TRBJ2-7; 14 bases are shared with TRBD2. In germline, CDR1 is SGHTA, CDR2 FQGNSA. V lost 2 bases, J lost 7 bases, and 7 bases stayed unmatched. There are 16 residues in the CDR3. This chain's CDR3 is CASSLPPGLAGDEQYF. CDR3 bases: TGTGCCAGCAGCTTACCCCCGGGACTAGCGGGAGATGAGCAGTACTTC. The entire variable domain, with the rest obtained from reference TRBV7-2 and TRBJ2-7, is as follows: GAGVSQSPSNKVTEKGKDVELRCDPISGHTALYWYRQSLGQGLEFLIYFQGNSAPDKSGLPSDRFSAERTGGSVSTLTIQRTQQEDSAVYLCASSLPPGLAGDEQYFGPGTRLTVT.

This chain connects TRBV12-3 or TRBV12-4 to TRBJ2-7; 8 nucleotides agree with TRBD2. There are 14 residues in the CDR3. V was pared by 4 bases and J by 4 bases, with 6 bases of the junction left unmatched. In DNA, the CDR3 is TGTGCCAGCAGTTATAGCGGGATGCTTTACGAGCAGTACTTC. Its translation: CASSYSGMLYEQYF.

CDR3 DNA sequence: TGCGCCAGCAGCCAAGCACTAGCGGGAGCCTACGAGCAGTACTTC. This translates into CASSQALAGAYEQYF. The V call is TRBV4-3, the J call TRBJ2-7; 11 bases align to TRBD2. This CDR3 spans 15 amino acids. The V segment lost 1 base and the J segment 2 bases; nucleotides outside the gene matches: 1. The germline V gene has CDR1 LGHNA and CDR2 YSLEER.

The V and J genes are TRBV7-9 and TRBJ2-7; TRBD2 matches 12 bases. Per germline, CDR1 SEHNR and CDR2 FQNEAQ (reference sequence). CDR3 length: 17 amino acids. Trimming took 0 bases from V and 4 from J; bases not matched to a gene: 7. CDR3 nucleotides: TGTGCCAGCAGCTTAGCGATACTAGCGGGAGGAGGGTACGAGCAGTACTTC. This gives the protein CASSLAILAGGGYEQYF. The whole variable domain, filled in from reference TRBV7-9 and TRBJ2-7, reads DTGVSQNPRHKITKRGQNVTFRCDPISEHNRLYWYRQTLGQGPEFLTYFQNEAQLEKSRLLSDRFSAERPKGSFSTLEIQRTEQGDSAMYLCASSLAILAGGGYEQYFGPGTRLTVT.

The chain joins TRBV20-1 to TRBJ1-2, with 8 bases matching TRBD1. The CDR3 sequence is 16 residues long. Germline CDR1 is DFQATT and CDR2 is SNEGSKA (reference sequence). V dropped 5 bases and J dropped 2; count of bases not matched to a gene: 13. Here the CDR3 reads CSAHAGGAGGNYGYTF. CDR3 bases: TGCAGTGCTCACGCAGGGGGCGCAGGGGGGAACTATGGCTACACCTTC.

The chain employs TRBV3-1 and TRBJ2-3, with D uncertain. Germline V gives CDR1 LGHDT, CDR2 YNNKEL (reference sequence). The CDR3 extends over 12 amino acids. Trimming pared 0 bases from V and 10 bases from J, leaving 8 bases between. CDR3 sequence (DNA): TGTGCCAGCAGCCAAGAATGGGGTGCGCAGTATTTT. Translated: CASSQEWGAQYF.

The CDR3 coding sequence is TGTGCCTGGAGTGTACCAGGGGGCACTGAAGCTTTCTTT. Its protein product is CAWSVPGGTEAFF. The chain joins TRBV30 to TRBJ1-1; 7 bases fit TRBD1. The CDR3 runs to 13 residues. Germline-derived CDR1 and CDR2 are GTSNPN and SVGIG (reference sequence). J was trimmed by 4 bases and V by 0 bases; bases with no gene match: 2.

This clonotype was counted once. This chain links TRBV23-1 with TRBJ1-1; tentatively, D is TRBD1 (5 bases). TRBV23-1 is treated as an ORF (open reading frame) with a function not yet certain. Trimming removed 2 bases from V and 0 bases from J, with 13 bases in between. This CDR3 region has 16 residues. CDR3 region: CASSQNKGQMNTEAFF. The CDR3 region has the DNA TGCGCCAGCAGTCAAAATAAGGGGCAGATGAACACTGAAGCTTTCTTT.

This clonotype was detected once. This rearrangement joins TRBV12-3 or TRBV12-4 to TRBJ2-1; perhaps TRBD2 as D (6 bases). Trimming removed 5 bases at V and 9 bases at J, with 20 bases between. This CDR3 comprises 15 residues. CDR3 sequence reads: CASSPRGTGGGEQFF. The CDR3 DNA reads TGTGCCAGCAGTCCCCGCGGGACCGGTGGGGGTGAGCAGTTCTTC.

The rearrangement uses TRBV9 and TRBJ2-5; D uncertain. Germline-derived CDR1 and CDR2 are SGDLS and YYNGEE. Trimming left V 4 bases short and J 2 bases short, with 9 bases between. This CDR3 is built from 13 residues. The CDR3 DNA reads TGTGCCAGCAGCTTCGGATATCAAGAGACCCAGTACTTC. Translating it yields CASSFGYQETQYF.

This chain links TRBV29-1 with TRBJ2-3; 7 bases are shared with TRBD2. There are 13 residues in the CDR3. Per the germline V gene, CDR1 is SQVTM and CDR2 is ANQGSEA. Trimming at V came to 6 bases and at J to 4 bases, leaving 7 bases not matched to a gene. The CDR3 loop reads CSVTGLDSDTQYF. For the CDR3, the DNA is TGCAGCGTAACCGGACTAGACTCAGATACGCAGTATTTT.

The chain employs TRBV18 and TRBJ2-1, with 10 bases identical to TRBD1. The CDR3 extends over 13 amino acids. Trimming cost V 3 bases and J 9 bases; bases outside gene matches: 2. In germline, CDR1 is KGHSH, CDR2 LQKENI. The CDR3, as DNA: TGTGCCAGCTCACCTGGACAGGGGGGTGAGCAGTTCTTC. It encodes CASSPGQGGEQFF.

The chain is built from TRBV2 and TRBJ2-1, with 9 bases matching TRBD1. CDR3 length: 16 amino acids. Trimming took 2 bases from V and 12 from J; bases not matched to a gene: 14. CDR1 is SNHLY and CDR2 is FYNNEI in the germline V gene. The CDR3 coding sequence is TGTGCCAGCAGTGAACGGGGAGGACAGGGGCGGGGTGGGCAGTTCTTC. Translating it yields CASSERGGQGRGGQFF.

The chain recombines TRBV7-2 with TRBJ2-1, with D perhaps TRBD1 (5 bases). From germline, CDR1 is SGHTA and CDR2 FQGNSA. This CDR3 is 15 amino acids long. Trimming took 2 bases from V and 5 from J, leaving 13 bases between them. The CDR3 coding sequence is TGTGCCAGCAGCTTACAGGGCCCAGGCCACAATGAGCAGTTCTTC. It yields the protein CASSLQGPGHNEQFF.

This sequence joins TRBV2 and TRBJ2-1; the D is unclear. The germline V and J ends were trimmed by 6 bases and 3 bases, with 9 bases remaining between them. Germline CDR1 SNHLY, CDR2 FYNNEI. The CDR3 spans 13 residues. The CDR3 DNA sequence: TGTGCCAGCAGATCTGACGGCTACAATGAGCAGTTCTTC. Encoded protein: CASRSDGYNEQFF.

The V and J genes are TRBV9 and TRBJ2-5; D might be TRBD1 or TRBD2, each matching 6 bases. The CDR3 is 14 amino acids. Germline CDR1 is SGDLS and CDR2 is YYNGEE. V was shortened by 0 bases and J by 5 bases, with 11 bases between the two germline ends. The DNA for the CDR3 is TGTGCCAGCAGCGTAGACAGAGGGGGGGAGACCCAGTACTTC. Amino acids: CASSVDRGGETQYF.